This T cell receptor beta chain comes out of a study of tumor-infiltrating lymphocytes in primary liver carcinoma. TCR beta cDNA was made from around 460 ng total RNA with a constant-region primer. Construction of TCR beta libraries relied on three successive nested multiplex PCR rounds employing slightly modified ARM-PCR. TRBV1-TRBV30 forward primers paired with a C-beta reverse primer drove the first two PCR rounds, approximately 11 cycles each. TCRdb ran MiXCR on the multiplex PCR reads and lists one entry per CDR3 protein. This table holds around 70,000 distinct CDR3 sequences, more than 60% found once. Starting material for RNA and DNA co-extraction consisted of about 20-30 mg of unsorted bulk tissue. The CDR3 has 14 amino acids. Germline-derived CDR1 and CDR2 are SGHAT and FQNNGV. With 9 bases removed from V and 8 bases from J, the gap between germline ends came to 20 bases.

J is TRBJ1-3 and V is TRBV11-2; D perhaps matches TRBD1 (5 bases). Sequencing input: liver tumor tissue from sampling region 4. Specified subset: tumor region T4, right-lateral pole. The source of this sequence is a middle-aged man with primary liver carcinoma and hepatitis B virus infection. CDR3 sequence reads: CASSPSTVGDTIYF. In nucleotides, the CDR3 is TGTGCCAGTAGCCCCTCGACAGTAGGAGACACCATATATTTT.